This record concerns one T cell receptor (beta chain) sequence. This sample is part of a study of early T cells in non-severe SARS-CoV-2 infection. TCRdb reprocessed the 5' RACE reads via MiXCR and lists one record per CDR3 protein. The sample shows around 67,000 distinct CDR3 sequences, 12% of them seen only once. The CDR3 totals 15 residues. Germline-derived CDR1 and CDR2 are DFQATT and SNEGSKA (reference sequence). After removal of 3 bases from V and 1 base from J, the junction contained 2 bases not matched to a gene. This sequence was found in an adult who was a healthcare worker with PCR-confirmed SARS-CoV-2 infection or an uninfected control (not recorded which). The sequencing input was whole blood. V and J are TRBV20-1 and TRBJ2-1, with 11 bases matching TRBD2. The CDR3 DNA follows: TGCAGTGCTAGTAGCGGGGGGGCTTCCTACAATGAGCAGTTCTTC. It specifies CSASSGGASYNEQFF.